This T cell receptor (beta chain) was recovered during a study of blood T cell repertoires in COVID-19. Clones were sequenced by immunoSEQ multiplex PCR, and TCRdb holds only the in-frame ones, with some missing. This table has about 140,000 clones, 88% appearing once. CDR3 length: 15 amino acids. CDR1 is MNHEY, CDR2 SMNVEV, per germline (reference sequence). V gave up 6 bases and J gave up 4 bases; unmatched junction bases: 8. The material sequenced was peripheral blood. The sequence was collected from a man in his 60s with active or convalescent COVID-19. J is TRBJ2-7 and V is TRBV27, with 11 nucleotides matching TRBD2. CDR3 DNA sequence: TGTGCCAGCAGATCCACTACTAGCGGGGGTTACGAGCAGTACTTC. Protein product: CASRSTTSGGYEQYF.